The entry below gives a single T cell receptor beta chain sequence along with its context. Its specificity is unknown. Among the patients, none had received any treatment before thyroid surgery. Original processing methods: The study built a papillary thyroid cancer distant-metastasis classifier from CDR3 differences across clinicopathological groups. With MiXCR, TCRdb reprocessed the PCR reads. It is TCRdb's table, rather than the study itself, that gives the V and J calls and clone size. The sample includes 20,000 to 25,000 clones, around 21% of them seen just once. This sample stems from a study of metastatic and nonmetastatic thyroid tumors. On the study more broadly: Thyroid patients, malignant and benign, had repertoires compared across blood and tumor or nodule tissue. Overall study findings and caveats: It was reported that TCR beta diversity was significantly higher in malignant thyroid tumors than benign nodules, in blood and tumor.

CDR1 and CDR2 (germline): MNHNS, SASEGT. The CDR3 is 8 amino acids. Sequenced input: blood. V and J are TRBV6-1 and TRBJ2-7; the D is unclear. This TCR derives from a female donor with papillary thyroid cancer or a benign thyroid nodule (not recorded which). Some clones in this sample may be carry-over from other donors' samples. CDR3 nucleotide sequence: TGTGTCGTAAGGGAGCAGTACTTC. It is translated as CVVREQYF.